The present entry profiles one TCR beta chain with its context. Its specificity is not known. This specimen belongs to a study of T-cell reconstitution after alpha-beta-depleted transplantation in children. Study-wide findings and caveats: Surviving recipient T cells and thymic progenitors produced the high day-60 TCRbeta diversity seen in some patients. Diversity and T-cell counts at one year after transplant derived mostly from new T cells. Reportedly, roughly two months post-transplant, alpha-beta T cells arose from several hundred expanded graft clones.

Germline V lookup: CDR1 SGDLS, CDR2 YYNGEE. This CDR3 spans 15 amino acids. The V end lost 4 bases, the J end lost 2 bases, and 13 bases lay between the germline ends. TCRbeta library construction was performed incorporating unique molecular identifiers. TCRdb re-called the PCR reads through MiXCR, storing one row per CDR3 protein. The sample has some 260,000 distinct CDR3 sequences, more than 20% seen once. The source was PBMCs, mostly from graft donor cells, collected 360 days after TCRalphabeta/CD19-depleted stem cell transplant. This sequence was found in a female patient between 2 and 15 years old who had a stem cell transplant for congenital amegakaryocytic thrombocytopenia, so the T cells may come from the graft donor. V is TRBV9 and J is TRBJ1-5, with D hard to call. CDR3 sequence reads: CASSPGEVGNQPQHF. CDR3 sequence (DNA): TGTGCCAGCAGCCCCGGGGAGGTTGGCAATCAGCCCCAGCATTTT.